Below are 28 T cell receptor beta chains sequenced from a single sample in a study of identical twins. MiXCR, run by TCRdb on the 5' RACE reads, gives a single entry per CDR3 protein. The table lists about 340,000 distinct CDR3 sequences, 12% of them singletons. These data are also associated with another study on yellow fever vaccine responses in identical twins.

Sequencing input: CD8+ T cells sorted from blood. Every receptor here comes from a woman under 30 in good health.

This clonotype came up a few times. V gene TRBV5-1 combines with J gene TRBJ2-7, with 9 nucleotides matching TRBD1. The CDR3 covers 15 residues. Per germline, CDR1 SGHRS and CDR2 YFSETQ. V dropped 4 bases and J dropped 3; count of bases not matched to a gene: 8. Here the CDR3 DNA reads TGCGCCAGCAGCACCCAGACAGGGGGGAACTACGAGCAGTACTTC. This gives the protein CASSTQTGGNYEQYF. The variable domain in full, completed from reference TRBV5-1 and TRBJ2-7, reads KAGVTQTPRYLIKTRGQQVTLSCSPISGHRSVSWYQQTPGQGLQFLFEYFSETQRNKGNFPGRFSGRQFSNSRSEMNVSTLELGDSALYLCASSTQTGGNYEQYFGPGTRLTVT.

The chain employs TRBV6-4 and TRBJ2-3, with TRBD1 identical over 10 bases. The junction had 8 bases not matched to a gene; V was cut back by 3 bases and J by 5 bases. Germline loops: CDR1 MRHNA, CDR2 SNTAGT. The CDR3 spans 16 residues. The CDR3 is CASSDGQGGARDTQYF. The CDR3 coding sequence is TGTGCCAGCAGTGATGGACAGGGGGGGGCGCGAGATACGCAGTATTTT.

The chain carries TRBV7-9 and TRBJ2-3, with TRBD1 identical over 7 bases. The CDR3 sequence is 15 residues long. Germline lookup yields CDR1 SEHNR and CDR2 FQNEAQ (reference sequence). With 5 bases clipped from V and 1 base from J, the junction kept 6 bases outside the gene matches. CDR3 protein: CASSQRQGGTDTQYF. The CDR3 DNA follows: TGTGCCAGCAGCCAGCGACAGGGTGGCACAGATACGCAGTATTTT.

This sequence joins TRBV29-1 and TRBJ1-1; perhaps TRBD1 as D (6 bases). Per germline, CDR1 SQVTM and CDR2 ANQGSEA. The CDR3 length is 13 residues. Trimming took 4 bases from V and 0 from J, leaving 9 bases between them. CDR3 coding DNA: TGCAGCGTTGGTAAGGGGGTGAACACTGAAGCTTTCTTT. This translates into CSVGKGVNTEAFF. Combining the CDR3 with reference TRBV29-1 and TRBJ1-1 gives the whole variable domain SAVISQKPSRDICQRGTSLTIQCQVDSQVTMMFWYRQQPGQSLTLIATANQGSEATYESGFVIDKFPISRPNLTFSTLTVSNMSPEDSSIYLCSVGKGVNTEAFFGQGTRLTVV.

The genes are TRBV7-2 and TRBJ2-5; D uncertain. CDR1 and CDR2 (germline): SGHTA, FQGNSA. Between the trimmed V and J ends, which lost 5 bases and 4 bases, there was a span of 14 bases. This CDR3 region has 14 residues. The CDR3 DNA reads as TGTGCCAGCAGCCACGGTCGGCCGGGAGAGACCCAGTACTTC. This codes for CASSHGRPGETQYF.

This clonotype occurred a few times. V gene TRBV6-2 or TRBV6-3 combines with J gene TRBJ2-1, with a possible D match to TRBD2 (5 bases). Germline V gene data show CDR1 as MNHEY and CDR2 as SVGEGT. Trimming cost V 2 bases and J 6 bases, with 14 bases left between them. The CDR3 spans 15 residues. CDR3: CASSYLLGLINEQFF. Written as DNA, the CDR3 is TGTGCCAGCAGTTACCTCCTCGGACTGATCAATGAGCAGTTCTTC.

This clonotype was seen more than once but under ten times. This rearrangement joins TRBV12-3 or TRBV12-4 to TRBJ2-1, with a possible D match to TRBD1 (5 bases). The length of the CDR3 is 13 residues. Deletions cut 7 bases from V and 2 bases from J, with 9 bases between. As DNA, the CDR3 is TGTGCCAGCAAACACAGGACCTACAATGAGCAGTTCTTC. The encoded protein is CASKHRTYNEQFF.

The V gene is TRBV7-2, the J gene TRBJ2-1, with 8 nucleotides matching TRBD1. Per germline, CDR1 SGHTA and CDR2 FQGNSA. V lost 5 bases to trimming and J lost 2 bases; unmatched junction nucleotides: 5. This CDR3 has 15 residues. CDR3: CASSGWTGTYNEQFF. Written as DNA, the CDR3 is TGTGCCAGCAGCGGATGGACAGGGACCTACAATGAGCAGTTCTTC.

This chain joins TRBV5-1 and TRBJ2-3; possibly TRBD1 or TRBD2 for D (5 bases each). The germline CDR1 and CDR2 sequences are SGHRS and YFSETQ. CDR3 length equals 15 residues. Between the trimmed V and J ends, which lost 0 bases and 3 bases, there was a span of 11 bases. The CDR3 nucleotides read TGCGCCAGCAGCTTGGATAAGGGGAGTACAGATACGCAGTATTTT. It yields the protein CASSLDKGSTDTQYF.

In this sample, this clonotype turned up a few times. The rearrangement joins TRBV12-3 or TRBV12-4 to TRBJ2-5; the D call may be TRBD1 or TRBD2 (5 bases each). Trimming cost V 6 bases and J 5 bases, with 22 bases left between them. The length of the CDR3 is 16 residues. CDR3 sequence: CASRHRPGPEGETQYF. CDR3 nucleotide sequence: TGTGCCAGCAGACACCGACCGGGACCAGAGGGGGAGACCCAGTACTTC.

The rearrangement links TRBV7-9 to TRBJ2-1; possible D gene TRBD2, 5 bases. Germline values: CDR1 SEHNR, CDR2 FQNEAQ (reference sequence). V lost 1 base to trimming and J lost 9 bases, with 16 bases between them. The CDR3 loop spans 15 amino acids. The CDR3 reads CASSLGYSGFGEQFF. Here the CDR3 DNA reads TGTGCCAGCAGCTTAGGCTATTCGGGGTTTGGTGAGCAGTTCTTC.

This clonotype came up many times. The chain couples TRBV7-6 to TRBJ1-2, with D possibly TRBD1 on 5 matching bases. CDR3 length equals 14 residues. In germline, CDR1 is SGHVS, CDR2 FNYEAQ. The ends were cut back, 5 bases at V and 7 bases at J, with 17 bases in the middle. The CDR3 sequence: CASSPDGAYRGYTF. The CDR3 DNA reads TGTGCCAGCAGCCCGGACGGGGCATATCGTGGCTACACCTTC.

The V and J genes are TRBV5-5 and TRBJ2-7; tentatively, D is TRBD2 (5 bases). This CDR3 region has 14 residues. V lost 5 bases and J lost 6, with 18 bases in between. Germline V gene sequence: CDR1 SGHKS, CDR2 YYEKEE (reference sequence). The CDR3 here is CASRWSGGSVEQYF. The CDR3 DNA reads TGTGCCAGCAGATGGAGTGGAGGCTCGGTCGAGCAGTACTTC.

The rearrangement uses TRBV20-1 and TRBJ2-6, with TRBD2 matching 9 bases. The germline V gene encodes CDR1 DFQATT and CDR2 SNEGSKA (reference sequence). Germline trimming cut 7 bases from V and 0 bases from J; bases unmatched to any gene: 4. The CDR3 spans 15 residues. The CDR3 region has the DNA TGCAGTGTTAAGCGGGGGGCCTCTGGGGCCAACGTCCTGACTTTC. Translated: CSVKRGASGANVLTF.

This clonotype appeared a few times. This chain connects TRBV4-1 to TRBJ1-1, with D hard to call. V was pared by 8 bases and J by 3 bases, with 13 bases between. Germline CDR1 and CDR2: MGHRA and YSYEKL. This CDR3 is 13 amino acids long. The CDR3 region is CASAFWADTEAFF. The CDR3 DNA follows: TGCGCCAGCGCCTTTTGGGCGGACACTGAAGCTTTCTTT.

The chain uses TRBV27 and TRBJ2-1; D is undetermined. The V end lost 2 bases, the J end lost 2 bases, and 7 bases lay between the germline ends. Germline loops: CDR1 MNHEY, CDR2 SMNVEV (reference sequence). The CDR3 sequence is 14 residues long. CDR3 nucleotide sequence: TGTGCCAGCAGTTTAGGAAACCCCTACAATGAGCAGTTCTTC. This codes for CASSLGNPYNEQFF.

There are a few counts of this clonotype. This sequence joins TRBV7-3 and TRBJ1-1, with TRBD1 as a possible D gene (5 bases). The CDR3 length is 17 residues. V was cut by 4 bases and J by 0 bases, with 18 bases left in between. CDR1 and CDR2 (germline): SGHTA, FQGTGA. The chain's CDR3 is CASSSPQGATLNTEAFF. The DNA of the CDR3 is TGTGCCAGCAGCTCACCGCAGGGCGCTACTTTGAACACTGAAGCTTTCTTT.

This clonotype was picked up a small number of times. The chain couples TRBV10-3 to TRBJ1-1; possibly TRBD1 for D (5 bases). With 4 bases removed from V and 3 bases from J, the gap between germline ends came to 15 bases. Germline CDR1 is ENHRY and CDR2 is SYGVKD. The CDR3 contains 15 residues. CDR3 region: CAISAPDTGDTEAFF. DNA for the CDR3: TGTGCCATCAGTGCCCCGGACACTGGGGACACTGAAGCTTTCTTT.

The V gene is TRBV12-3 or TRBV12-4, the J gene TRBJ2-1, with D tentatively TRBD2 (6 bases). The length of the CDR3 is 12 residues. Between the trimmed V and J ends, which lost 7 bases and 6 bases, there was a span of 10 bases. Written as DNA, the CDR3 is TGTGCCAGCACCCACGGGGGCAATGAGCAGTTCTTC. It yields the protein CASTHGGNEQFF.

The chain has TRBV6-1 and TRBJ1-6; tentative D call: TRBD1 (6 bases). Germline CDR1 and CDR2: MNHNS and SASEGT. Trimming left V 10 bases short and J 1 base short, with 11 bases between. The length of the CDR3 is 14 residues. Here the CDR3 reads CATIQGSYNSPLHF. The CDR3, as DNA: TGTGCCACCATACAGGGTTCCTATAATTCACCCCTCCACTTT.

V usage is TRBV20-1 and J usage is TRBJ2-1; 8 nucleotides match TRBD2. The ends lost 6 bases at V and 8 bases at J; junction bases unmatched: 12. Germline V gene data show CDR1 as DFQATT and CDR2 as SNEGSKA (reference sequence). This CDR3 has 14 amino acids. Here the CDR3 reads CSATGTSSSYEQFF. The CDR3, as DNA: TGCAGTGCAACGGGGACTAGTAGCTCATATGAGCAGTTCTTC.

This clonotype was seen more than once but under ten times. V gene TRBV7-6 combines with J gene TRBJ1-1, with 7 bases fitting TRBD1. The CDR3 has 14 amino acids. After removal of 5 bases from V and 0 bases from J, the junction contained 3 bases not matched to a gene. CDR1 and CDR2 (germline): SGHVS, FNYEAQ. The CDR3 region has the DNA TGTGCCAGCAGCGAGGGGGCCATGAACACTGAAGCTTTCTTT. Its protein product is CASSEGAMNTEAFF.

The table lists this clonotype with many counts. V usage is TRBV7-9 and J usage is TRBJ2-3, with D unclear. The CDR3 is 12 residues long. Germline lookup yields CDR1 SEHNR and CDR2 FQNEAQ (reference sequence). V lost 1 base and J lost 5, with 4 bases in between. Here the CDR3 reads CASSLVKDTQYF. CDR3 nucleotides: TGTGCCAGCAGCTTAGTTAAAGATACGCAGTATTTT.

This chain connects TRBV21-1 to TRBJ2-1; the D segment call TRBD2 is taken from the table without a DNA check. TRBV21-1 is reported as a pseudogene. This CDR3 is built from 16 residues. Here the CDR3 DNA reads TGTGCCAGCAGGAAAATAGCGGGAGTCCTGAGCAATGAGCAGTTCTTC. Amino acid sequence: CASRKIAGVLSNEQFF.

This clonotype turned up a few times. The V and J genes are TRBV6-1 and TRBJ2-2, with D tentatively TRBD1 (6 bases). Germline lookup yields CDR1 MNHNS and CDR2 SASEGT. The CDR3 length is 14 residues. Trimming took off 6 bases at V and 7 bases at J, with 15 bases between the two ends. CDR3 sequence reads: CASSRTGMDGELFF. The CDR3 DNA reads as TGTGCCAGCAGCCGTACAGGGATGGACGGGGAGCTGTTTTTT.

J is TRBJ2-7 and V is TRBV9, with 8 positions matching TRBD2. V gave up 0 bases and J gave up 4 bases; unmatched junction bases: 6. The CDR3 contains 15 residues. From germline, CDR1 is SGDLS and CDR2 YYNGEE. Here the CDR3 DNA reads TGTGCCAGCAGCGTAGAATCTAGCGGGTTTTACGAGCAGTACTTC. Translated: CASSVESSGFYEQYF.

This clonotype occurred many times. The chain links TRBV28 to TRBJ1-1, with 9 bases lining up with TRBD1. Per germline, CDR1 MDHEN and CDR2 SYDVKM. J lost 3 bases, V lost 7 bases, and 6 bases had no gene match. The CDR3 length is 14 residues. In DNA form, the CDR3 reads TGTGCCAGCACCATTGACAGGGGGTACACTGAAGCTTTCTTT. Translation: CASTIDRGYTEAFF. The full variable domain, in which reference TRBV28 and TRBJ1-1 provide the parts outside the CDR3, is DVKVTQSSRYLVKRTGEKVFLECVQDMDHENMFWYRQDPGLGLRLIYFSYDVKMKEKGDIPEGYSVSREKKERFSLILESASTNQTSMYLCASTIDRGYTEAFFGQGTRLTVV.

Only a few counts were recorded for this clonotype. The chain recombines TRBV20-1 with TRBJ2-2; no clear D gene. The CDR3 has 13 amino acids. Germline V lookup: CDR1 DFQATT, CDR2 SNEGSKA (reference sequence). V was clipped by 1 base and J by 2 bases, with 5 bases between them. In nucleotides, the CDR3 is TGCAGTGCTAGAGCGCTCAACACCGGGGAGCTGTTTTTT. It codes for CSARALNTGELFF.